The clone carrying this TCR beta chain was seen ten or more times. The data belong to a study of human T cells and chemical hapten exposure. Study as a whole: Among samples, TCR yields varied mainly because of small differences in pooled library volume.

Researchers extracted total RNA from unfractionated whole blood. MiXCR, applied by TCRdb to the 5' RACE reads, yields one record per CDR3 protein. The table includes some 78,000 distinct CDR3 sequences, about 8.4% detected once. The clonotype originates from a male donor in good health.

The CDR3 region has the DNA TGTGCCAGCAGCCCCCCCAATTCACCCCTCCACTTT. As protein: CASSPPNSPLHF. The rearrangement uses TRBV13 and TRBJ1-6, with unresolved D. In germline, CDR1 is PRHDT, CDR2 FYEKMQ (reference sequence). Trimming pared 5 bases from V and 7 bases from J, leaving 6 bases between. The CDR3 loop spans 12 amino acids.